This T cell receptor beta chain was captured by sequencing in a study of STAT5B mutations in CD4+ large granular lymphocyte leukemia. As for the study in general: Healthy donors showed HLA-associated enrichment of the CDR3 'QG' motif.

The repertoire was sequenced with immunoSEQ multiplex PCR; TCRdb's copy has only in-frame clones and lacks some. The table records 35,000 to 40,000 clones, 70% to 80% of them present only once. General study findings and limits: Without putative leukemic clones, patient CD4-sorted repertoires remained more clonal than healthy CD4+ repertoires.

Concerning this clone itself: Its cognate antigen is unknown.

Sequenced: CD4+ T cells from blood buffy coats. The sequence came from a human donor in good health.

CDR3 sequence: CASRLASGSSYNEQFF. In DNA form, the CDR3 reads TGTGCAAGTCGCTTAGCGTCAGGGAGCTCCTACAATGAGCAGTTCTTC. This rearrangement joins TRBV12-2 to TRBJ2-1. TRBV12-2 is termed a pseudogene. CDR3 length: 16 amino acids.